What follows are 31 T cell receptor beta chains derived from one specimen sequenced in a study of blood T cell repertoires in COVID-19 (dated by TCRdb to about 2020). Library generation was performed with the immunoSEQ multiplex PCR assay. The table was pulled from immuneACCESS by TCRdb, which kept in-frame rearrangements only. Such tables lose some clones; where checked, under half of the loss comes from unresolved V genes, and the rest has no known cause. The table for this sample lists about 50,000 clones; approximately 89% of them were counted only once. The ten largest account for less than 6.5% of the sample. The sample comprised peripheral blood. These receptor sequences come from a man in his 60s with acute or convalescent COVID-19.

V is TRBV9 and J is TRBJ1-5, with TRBD1 identical over 9 bases. CDR1 is SGDLS, CDR2 YYNGEE, per germline. V was clipped by 4 bases and J by 7 bases; unmatched bases: 9. CDR3 length equals 15 residues. The CDR3 loop reads CASSPQGQGGQPQHF. CDR3 sequence (DNA): TGTGCCAGCAGCCCCCAGGGACAGGGTGGGCAGCCCCAGCATTTT.

The chain carries TRBV20-1 and TRBJ2-5; no clear D. V dropped 3 bases and J dropped 5 bases, with 13 bases sitting between them. The CDR3 loop spans 13 amino acids. Germline lookup yields CDR1 DFQATT and CDR2 SNEGSKA (reference sequence). For the CDR3, the DNA is TGCAGTGCTAGTTCCTCCGGTGCGGAGACCCAGTACTTC. This gives the protein CSASSSGAETQYF.

J is TRBJ2-1 and V is TRBV2, with TRBD2 as a possible D gene (5 bases). The CDR3 length is 13 residues. Trimming left V 4 bases short and J 8 bases short, with 12 bases between. Per the germline V gene, CDR1 is SNHLY and CDR2 is FYNNEI. The CDR3 DNA is TGTGCCAGCAGTGCGAATAGCGAGGATGAGCAGTTCTTC. Translated: CASSANSEDEQFF.

V is TRBV28 and J is TRBJ1-2, with a weak D call TRBD1 (5 bases). The CDR3 loop spans 15 amino acids. V dropped 2 bases and J dropped 5 bases, with 15 bases sitting between them. The germline V gene encodes CDR1 MDHEN and CDR2 SYDVKM. CDR3 sequence: CASSLEGGEIYGYTF. CDR3 nucleotides: TGTGCCAGCAGTTTAGAGGGAGGGGAGATATATGGCTACACCTTC.

V and J are TRBV7-9 and TRBJ1-1; D not resolved. Germline-derived CDR1 and CDR2 are SEHNR and FQNEAQ (reference sequence). V was clipped by 4 bases and J by 3 bases, with 9 bases between them. This CDR3 contains 13 residues. This CDR3 is CASSWGGDTEAFF. The CDR3 DNA reads as TGTGCCAGCAGCTGGGGAGGAGACACTGAAGCTTTCTTT.

The chain joins TRBV7-2 to TRBJ2-5, with D possibly matching TRBD2 (5 bases). Germline V gives CDR1 SGHTA, CDR2 FQGNSA. This CDR3 has 19 amino acids. Trimming removed 8 bases from V and 1 base from J, with 29 bases in between. CDR3 loop: CASSRGPPRPGLRQETQYF. In nucleotides, the CDR3 is TGTGCCAGCTCCCGAGGGCCCCCTAGGCCCGGGTTACGCCAAGAGACCCAGTACTTC.

The gene calls are TRBV2 and TRBJ2-7, with 9 nucleotides matching TRBD2. The CDR3 contains 16 residues. CDR1 is SNHLY, CDR2 FYNNEI, per germline. V dropped 2 bases and J dropped 3; count of bases not matched to a gene: 8. The CDR3 region is CASSERVAGALYEQYF. DNA of the CDR3: TGTGCCAGCAGTGAAAGGGTAGCGGGAGCCCTCTACGAGCAGTACTTC.

The chain has TRBV28 and TRBJ1-2; tentative D call: TRBD1 (6 bases). The length of the CDR3 is 17 residues. CDR1 MDHEN and CDR2 SYDVKM come from the germline V gene. Deletions cut 6 bases from V and 2 bases from J, with 22 bases between. The CDR3 DNA is TGTGCCAGCAGCCCTACGGGCCAGGGGCTACCAAACTATGGCTACACCTTC. It is translated as CASSPTGQGLPNYGYTF.

The chain has TRBV28 and TRBJ2-7; TRBD1 matches 7 bases. The CDR3 contains 13 residues. CDR1 is MDHEN, CDR2 SYDVKM, per germline. After removal of 6 bases from V and 2 bases from J, the junction contained 4 bases not matched to a gene. This CDR3 reads CASSHRGPYEQYF. The DNA of the CDR3 is TGTGCCAGCAGCCACAGGGGCCCCTACGAGCAGTACTTC.

J is TRBJ2-7 and V is TRBV5-1, with 11 bases that match TRBD2. This CDR3 comprises 13 residues. Germline V gives CDR1 SGHRS, CDR2 YFSETQ. J lost 2 bases, V lost 9 bases, and 4 bases had no gene match. The CDR3 is CATSGLAAYEQYF. The CDR3 nucleotides are TGCGCCACTTCGGGACTAGCGGCCTACGAGCAGTACTTC.

The chain recombines TRBV6-5 with TRBJ1-1, with a possible D match to TRBD1 (5 bases). Deletions cut 6 bases from V and 3 bases from J, with 11 bases between. The CDR3 loop spans 13 amino acids. Germline-derived CDR1 and CDR2 are MNHEY and SVGAGI. The CDR3 reads CASRVQGYTEAFF. For the CDR3, the DNA is TGTGCCAGCAGAGTTCAGGGCTACACTGAAGCTTTCTTT.

This clone was detected only once. The chain is built from TRBV19 and TRBJ2-2; possibly TRBD1 for D (6 bases). V lost 3 bases, J lost 0 bases, and 8 bases lay in between. Germline V gives CDR1 LNHDA, CDR2 SQIVND (reference sequence). This CDR3 spans 15 amino acids. DNA of the CDR3: TGTGCCAGTAGTATCGACAGGTCGAACACCGGGGAGCTGTTTTTT. Its protein is CASSIDRSNTGELFF.

This clone has a handful of counts. The genes are TRBV29-1 and TRBJ1-2; TRBD1 matches 8 bases. The CDR3 loop spans 12 amino acids. Germline CDR1 and CDR2: SQVTM and ANQGSEA. Unmatched junction bases numbered 4, after V lost 5 bases and J lost 5 bases. The DNA of the CDR3 is TGCAGCGTTTCCCAGGGGGCTTATGGCTACACCTTC. Protein: CSVSQGAYGYTF.

This clone qualifies as medium-sized. The rearrangement uses TRBV10-2 and TRBJ2-1; 9 positions match TRBD1. The trim removed 7 bases at V and 8 bases at J, leaving 12 bases unmatched. The CDR3 has 15 amino acids. Germline lookup yields CDR1 WSHSY and CDR2 SAAADI. The CDR3 protein is CASTREQGAWDEQFF. In nucleotides, the CDR3 is TGCGCCAGCACCCGAGAACAGGGGGCCTGGGATGAGCAGTTCTTC.

This rearrangement joins TRBV19 to TRBJ2-2; 8 bases map to TRBD2. Trimming removed 6 bases from V and 1 base from J; junction bases left unmatched: 7. Germline V gene data show CDR1 as LNHDA and CDR2 as SQIVND (reference sequence). CDR3 length: 16 residues. CDR3 DNA sequence: TGTGCCAGTAGGGCCAACAGCGGGGGGAACACCGGGGAGCTGTTTTTT. It is translated as CASRANSGGNTGELFF.

The V gene is TRBV6-5, the J gene TRBJ2-5; D unresolved. Per the germline V gene, CDR1 is MNHEY and CDR2 is SVGAGI. The CDR3 spans 14 residues. V was cut by 5 bases and J by 1 base, with 11 bases left in between. The CDR3 protein is CASSLRYSQETQYF. The CDR3 DNA follows: TGTGCCAGCAGTCTACGGTACTCCCAAGAGACCCAGTACTTC.

The V gene is TRBV7-8, the J gene TRBJ1-6; 8 nucleotides match TRBD1. V shed 5 bases, J shed 7 bases, and the junction held 19 bases outside the gene matches. Germline V gene lookup returns CDR1 SGHVS and CDR2 FQNEAQ. The CDR3 loop spans 19 amino acids. The CDR3 DNA reads as TGTGCCAGCAGCACAGGGGGGGTTAGGACCATAACTCCGAATTCACCCCTCCACTTT. Its translation is CASSTGGVRTITPNSPLHF.

CDR3 sequence (DNA): TGTGCCAGCAGCTTCATGAGGACAGCCGAAGCTTTCTTT. This codes for CASSFMRTAEAFF. The V call is TRBV5-5, the J call TRBJ1-1; maybe TRBD1 (6 bases). The V and J ends lost 2 bases and 8 bases respectively, with 13 bases between them. The V gene's germline CDR1 is SGHKS and CDR2 YYEKEE (reference sequence). CDR3 size: 13 residues.

With regard to this clone: At one end the junction does not follow the germline gene, possibly because of a read error. The V call is TRBV11-2, the J call TRBJ2-5, with 12 bases aligning to TRBD2. The germline V gene encodes CDR1 SGHAT and CDR2 FQNNGV. The CDR3 totals 16 residues. The CDR3 loop is CASSPGLAGYQEAQYF. As DNA, the CDR3 is TGTGCCAGCAGCCCCGGACTAGCGGGATACCAAGAGGCCCAGTACTTC.

V and J are TRBV7-9 and TRBJ2-5; weak D call: TRBD2 (5 bases). V was clipped by 5 bases and J by 4 bases, with 14 bases between them. CDR3 length: 14 amino acids. Germline V gene sequence: CDR1 SEHNR, CDR2 FQNEAQ (reference sequence). In DNA, the CDR3 is TGTGCCAGCAGCCAGCGGACTCCTCCAGAGACCCAGTACTTC. Translated: CASSQRTPPETQYF. The whole variable domain, filled in from reference TRBV7-9 and TRBJ2-5, reads DTGVSQNPRHKITKRGQNVTFRCDPISEHNRLYWYRQTLGQGPEFLTYFQNEAQLEKSRLLSDRFSAERPKGSFSTLEIQRTEQGDSAMYLCASSQRTPPETQYFGPGTRLLVL.

J is TRBJ1-5 and V is TRBV6-6; 7 bases line up with TRBD1. Germline V CDR1 and CDR2: MNHNY, SVGAGI (reference sequence). There are 15 residues in the CDR3. Unmatched junction bases numbered 7, after V lost 7 bases and J lost 1 base. The CDR3 loop is CASTTGVASNQPQHF. Here the CDR3 DNA reads TGTGCCAGCACTACAGGGGTGGCGAGCAATCAGCCCCAGCATTTT.

This clone was counted once. The rearrangement uses TRBV28 and TRBJ2-7; D unclear. Trimming took off 1 base at V and 4 bases at J, with 11 bases between the two ends. The CDR3 length is 14 residues. The V gene's germline CDR1 is MDHEN and CDR2 SYDVKM. The CDR3 sequence: CASSLSPKEYEQYF. In nucleotides, the CDR3 is TGTGCCAGCAGTTTATCCCCCAAGGAGTACGAGCAGTACTTC.

The V call is TRBV19, the J call TRBJ2-1; 8 bases fit TRBD2. The CDR3 runs to 16 residues. The junction had 9 bases not matched to a gene; V was cut back by 3 bases and J by 5 bases. Germline CDR1 reads LNHDA; CDR2 reads SQIVND (reference sequence). For the CDR3, the DNA is TGTGCCAGTAGTATCCGGGAGGGCAGTATGGACAATGAGCAGTTCTTC. This sequence encodes CASSIREGSMDNEQFF.

The chain recombines TRBV5-1 with TRBJ2-2, with D possibly TRBD2 on 5 matching bases. V lost 1 base, J lost 6 bases, and 16 bases lay in between. This CDR3 region has 16 residues. From germline, CDR1 is SGHRS and CDR2 YFSETQ. The CDR3 nucleotides read TGCGCCAGCAGCTTGCCCGAGGGCTTCCCCCCCGGGGAGCTGTTTTTT. This sequence encodes CASSLPEGFPPGELFF.

The chain couples TRBV28 to TRBJ2-3; 7 bases line up with TRBD1. CDR3 length: 13 residues. From germline, CDR1 is MDHEN and CDR2 SYDVKM. V gave up 5 bases and J gave up 6 bases; unmatched junction bases: 5. The chain's CDR3 is CASSISGGDTQYF. Here the CDR3 DNA reads TGTGCCAGCAGTATCTCAGGGGGTGATACGCAGTATTTT.

The chain joins TRBV3-1 (or the pseudogene TRBV3-2) to TRBJ2-2; unclear D gene. Germline values: CDR1 LGHDT, CDR2 YNNKEL (reference sequence). The V and J ends lost 6 bases and 7 bases respectively, with 12 bases between them. This CDR3 is 13 amino acids long. The CDR3: CASRLTTGGELFF. The CDR3 coding sequence is TGTGCCAGCAGGCTCACTACTGGCGGGGAGCTGTTTTTT.

The chain has TRBV2 and TRBJ2-1; 14 nucleotides agree with TRBD2. The CDR3 runs to 14 residues. V shed 5 bases and J 12 bases; nucleotides not matched to a gene: 6. CDR1 is SNHLY, CDR2 FYNNEI, per germline. The CDR3 DNA follows: TGTGCCAGCAGTACGGGACTAGCGGGAGTCGGGCAGTTCTTC. It yields the protein CASSTGLAGVGQFF.

This chain links TRBV6-5 with TRBJ2-7, with 7 bases matching TRBD2. Germline trimming cut 7 bases from V and 0 bases from J; bases unmatched to any gene: 9. The CDR3 is made up of 15 amino acids. Germline CDR1 reads MNHEY; CDR2 reads SVGAGI. For the CDR3, the DNA is TGTGCCAGCACTACGGGGGGTGAGGGCTCCTACGAGCAGTACTTC. It is translated as CASTTGGEGSYEQYF.

The V and J genes are TRBV30 and TRBJ2-5; D may be TRBD2 (6 bases). Trimming pared 1 base from V and 9 bases from J, leaving 18 bases between. CDR1 and CDR2 from the germline V gene are GTSNPN and SVGIG (reference sequence). The CDR3 is 14 residues long. For the CDR3, the DNA is TGTGCCTGGAGTGGTGGAGCGGGTCGTGGGGCCCAGTACTTC. Translation gives CAWSGGAGRGAQYF.

This clone was seen just once. The chain couples TRBV7-3 to TRBJ1-2; tentatively, D is TRBD1 (5 bases). Between the trimmed V and J ends, which lost 5 bases and 6 bases, there was a span of 16 bases. The CDR3 is 14 amino acids. Germline loops: CDR1 SGHTA, CDR2 FQGTGA. CDR3 region: CASSLGPGGDGYTF. For the CDR3, the DNA is TGTGCCAGCAGCCTAGGCCCTGGGGGGGATGGCTACACCTTC.

The CDR3 bases are TGTGCCAGTAGTTTGTCACCAACTCAAGAGACCCAGTACTTC. Residues: CASSLSPTQETQYF. The chain combines TRBV19 with TRBJ2-5; no reliable D call. This CDR3 spans 14 amino acids. The V end lost 5 bases, the J end lost 2 bases, and 12 bases lay between the germline ends. Germline CDR1 and CDR2: LNHDA and SQIVND (reference sequence).